Presented here are 3 T cell receptor beta chains from one specimen sequenced in a study of blood T cell repertoires in COVID-19. Some clones are missing from TCRdb's copy, which holds only in-frame ones; the method was immunoSEQ multiplex PCR. The table shows 150,000 to 200,000 clones, with 90% occurring only once. Input material: peripheral blood. The source of these receptors is a man in his fifties or sixties with acute or convalescent COVID-19.

V is TRBV10-3 and J is TRBJ2-1; 7 bases match TRBD2. The V gene end was trimmed by 7 bases and the J gene end by 10 bases; junction bases not matched to a gene: 7. The germline gives CDR1 ENHRY, CDR2 SYGVKD. The CDR3 is 12 amino acids. Here the CDR3 reads CAITGTKGEQFF. Here the CDR3 DNA reads TGTGCCATCACCGGGACTAAAGGGGAGCAGTTCTTC.

The gene calls are TRBV7-8 and TRBJ2-5, with D perhaps matching TRBD1 (5 bases). Per germline, CDR1 SGHVS and CDR2 FQNEAQ. This CDR3 is 13 amino acids long. The germline V and J ends were trimmed by 4 bases and 5 bases, with 11 bases remaining between them. The CDR3 protein is CASSYRQRETQYF. In DNA, the CDR3 is TGTGCCAGCAGCTATCGACAGAGGGAGACCCAGTACTTC.

The chain couples TRBV7-2 to TRBJ2-1; 9 bases map to TRBD1. Germline V gene lookup returns CDR1 SGHTA and CDR2 FQGNSA. With 0 bases clipped from V and 1 base from J, the junction kept 13 bases outside the gene matches. The CDR3 has 20 amino acids. CDR3 nucleotides: TGTGCCAGCAGCTTAGCTGGGACAGGGTATTCTTCTTCGTCCTACAATGAGCAGTTCTTC. Translation: CASSLAGTGYSSSSYNEQFF.